This T cell receptor (beta chain) was identified during a study of cytomegalovirus exposure and HLA in healthy donors. The germline V gene has CDR1 WNHNN and CDR2 SYGVQD (reference sequence). The CDR3 totals 14 residues. V trimming: 7 bases; J trimming: 2 bases; junction bases outside the gene matches: 8. The primer mix had 60 Vbeta and 13 Jbeta primers. TCRdb's table, derived via immunoSEQ multiplex PCR, lists solely in-frame clones and lacks some. This table has some 180,000 clones, 87% appearing once. Sequenced input: PBMCs. The source is a girl under three years old in good health and CMV-seronegative. The chain is built from TRBV10-1 and TRBJ2-7; 7 bases match TRBD2. Here the CDR3 DNA reads TGCGCCAGCATGATGGGGGGGGAAACCTACGAGCAGTACTTC. Translating it yields CASMMGGETYEQYF.